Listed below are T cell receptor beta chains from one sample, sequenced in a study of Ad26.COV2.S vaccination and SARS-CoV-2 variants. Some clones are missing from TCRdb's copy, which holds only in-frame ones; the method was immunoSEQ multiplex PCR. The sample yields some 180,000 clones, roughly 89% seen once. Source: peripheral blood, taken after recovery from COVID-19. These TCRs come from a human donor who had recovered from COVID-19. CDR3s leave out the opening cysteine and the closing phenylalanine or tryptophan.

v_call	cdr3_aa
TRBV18	ASSPRLDTEAF
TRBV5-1	ASSLEGSVETQY
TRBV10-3	AISPGLAGGPATGELF
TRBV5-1	ASSFVVWGEAF
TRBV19	AISRGLNSPLH
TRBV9	ASSEAPGEGYGYT
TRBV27	ASSLSGTGEWYGYT
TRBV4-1	ASSQEIGFNYGYT
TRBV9	ASSVDGRPGEQY
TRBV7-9	ASSFAQHSTDTQY
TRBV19	ASSIGLIGRNSNQPQH
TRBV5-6	ASSSGTETGELF
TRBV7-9	ASSPIQLGTDTQY
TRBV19	ASSIEAGNYGYT
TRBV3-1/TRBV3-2	ASSLSAGGPETQY
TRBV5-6	ASSGMGSNQPQH
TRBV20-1	SATDGEKLF
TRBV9	ASSPSPSGGAYEQY
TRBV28	ASSTRQGFLEAF
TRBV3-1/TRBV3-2	ASSQGSSEGAF
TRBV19	ASSKGGFSGNTIY
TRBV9	ASSVEGTSTDTQY
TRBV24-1	ATSLSNQPQH
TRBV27	ASSLWAGTGGGEQY
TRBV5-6	ASSLALLAGGPYWTQY
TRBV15	ATKEGSTRDHYEQF